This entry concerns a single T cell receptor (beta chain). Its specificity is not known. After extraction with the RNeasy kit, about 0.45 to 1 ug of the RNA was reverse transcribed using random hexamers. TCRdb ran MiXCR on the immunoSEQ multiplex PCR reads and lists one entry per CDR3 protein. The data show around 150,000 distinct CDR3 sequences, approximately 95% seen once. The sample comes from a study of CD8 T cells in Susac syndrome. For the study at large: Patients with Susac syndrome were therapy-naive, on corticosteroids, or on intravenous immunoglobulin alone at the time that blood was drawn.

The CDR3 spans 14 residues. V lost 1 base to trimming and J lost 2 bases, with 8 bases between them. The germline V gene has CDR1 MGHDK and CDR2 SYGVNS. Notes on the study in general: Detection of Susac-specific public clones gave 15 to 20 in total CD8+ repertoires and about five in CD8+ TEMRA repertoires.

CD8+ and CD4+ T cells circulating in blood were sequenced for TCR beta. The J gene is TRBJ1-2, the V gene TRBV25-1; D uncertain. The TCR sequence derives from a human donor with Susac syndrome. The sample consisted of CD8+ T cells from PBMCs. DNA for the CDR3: TGTGCCAGCAGTGAATTCCTCGGCAACTATGGCTACACCTTC. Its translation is CASSEFLGNYGYTF.